The 19 T cell receptor beta chains in this list originate from one sample, sequenced in a study of CD8 T cells in ankylosing spondylitis. TCRdb ran MiXCR on the 5' RACE reads and lists one entry per CDR3 protein. Altogether fewer than 25,000 distinct CDR3 sequences are present, 13% being singletons, with the ten largest covering around 30%. The source material was blood. The receptors shown here come from a male donor with ankylosing spondylitis or in good health (not recorded which).

This clonotype came up many times. The chain has TRBV7-3 and TRBJ1-1; D gene ambiguous. With 0 bases removed from V and 2 bases from J, the gap between germline ends came to 4 bases. CDR3 size: 13 residues. Germline V gene lookup returns CDR1 SGHTA and CDR2 FQGTGA. Here the CDR3 DNA reads TGTGCCAGCAGCTTAACAGACAACACTGAAGCTTTCTTT. Its protein is CASSLTDNTEAFF.

The sample holds a few counts of this clonotype. J is TRBJ2-1 and V is TRBV7-2; 7 positions agree with TRBD2. The CDR3 length is 14 residues. V was pared by 1 base and J by 3 bases, with 0 bases of the junction left unmatched. Germline V gene sequence: CDR1 SGHTA, CDR2 FQGNSA. CDR3 bases: TGTGCCAGCAGCTTAGGCGGGGGCTACAATGAGCAGTTCTTC. As protein: CASSLGGGYNEQFF.

This sequence joins TRBV6-2 or TRBV6-3 and TRBJ2-1; D uncertain. Trimming stripped 5 bases from V and 0 bases from J, with 11 bases between. Germline V gene sequence: CDR1 MNHEY, CDR2 SVGEGT. The CDR3 runs to 15 residues. As DNA, the CDR3 is TGTGCCAGCAGTGCAACAAGGGCCTCCTACAATGAGCAGTTCTTC. Protein: CASSATRASYNEQFF.

The sample holds many counts of this clonotype. This chain joins TRBV20-1 and TRBJ2-3; D remains unclear. Trimming took off 6 bases at V and 0 bases at J, with 10 bases between the two ends. This CDR3 region has 13 residues. Germline loops: CDR1 DFQATT, CDR2 SNEGSKA (reference sequence). CDR3 coding DNA: TGCAGTGCCCCCCTAGGCAGCACAGATACGCAGTATTTT. Amino acid sequence: CSAPLGSTDTQYF.

This clonotype was counted between two and nine times. The J gene is TRBJ2-1, the V gene TRBV20-1; 11 positions match TRBD2. V lost 5 bases to trimming and J lost 4 bases; unmatched junction nucleotides: 7. The length of the CDR3 is 15 residues. Per the germline V gene, CDR1 is DFQATT and CDR2 is SNEGSKA (reference sequence). CDR3 loop: CSADRGLAEYNEQFF. The CDR3 DNA sequence: TGCAGTGCTGATCGGGGACTAGCGGAGTACAATGAGCAGTTCTTC.

The table lists this clonotype with many counts. The J gene is TRBJ1-5, the V gene TRBV7-9; 11 bases map to TRBD1. From germline, CDR1 is SEHNR and CDR2 FQNEAQ (reference sequence). Trimming removed 5 bases from V and 6 bases from J; junction bases left unmatched: 3. There are 14 residues in the CDR3. The CDR3 is CASSRGQGGQPQHF. CDR3 sequence (DNA): TGTGCCAGCAGCAGGGGACAGGGGGGTCAGCCCCAGCATTTT.

This clonotype was observed a few times. The chain has TRBV7-8 and TRBJ2-5; 9 positions match TRBD2. This CDR3 contains 16 residues. The ends lost 2 bases at V and 3 bases at J; junction bases unmatched: 7. Germline V gene sequence: CDR1 SGHVS, CDR2 FQNEAQ. As DNA, the CDR3 is TGTGCCAGCAGCTTATTAACCCCTAGCGGGGAAGAGACCCAGTACTTC. This translates into CASSLLTPSGEETQYF. The variable domain in full, with the rest retrieved from reference TRBV7-8 and TRBJ2-5, is GAGVSQSPRYKVAKRGQDVALRCDPISGHVSLFWYQQALGQGPEFLTYFQNEAQLDKSGLPSDRFFAERPEGSVSTLKIQRTQQEDSAVYLCASSLLTPSGEETQYFGPGTRLLVL.

At least ten counts were recorded for this clonotype. The chain carries TRBV20-1 and TRBJ1-1; D not resolved. The V and J ends lost 4 bases and 1 base respectively, with 4 bases between them. The CDR3 has 11 amino acids. Germline-derived CDR1 and CDR2 are DFQATT and SNEGSKA (reference sequence). The CDR3, as DNA: TGCAGTGCTACAGGGAACACTGAAGCTTTCTTT. Translating gives CSATGNTEAFF.

The V gene is TRBV29-1, the J gene TRBJ2-1; 13 bases line up with TRBD2. Germline CDR1 is SQVTM and CDR2 is ANQGSEA. With 4 bases clipped from V and 8 bases from J, the junction kept 2 bases outside the gene matches. CDR3 length: 13 amino acids. DNA of the CDR3: TGCAGCGTTGGGACTAGCGGGGGCTATGAGCAGTTCTTC. This sequence encodes CSVGTSGGYEQFF.

This clonotype was found many times. The V call is TRBV25-1, the J call TRBJ1-5, with D possibly matching TRBD1 (6 bases). The V end lost 4 bases, the J end lost 3 bases, and 10 bases lay between the germline ends. The CDR3 runs to 14 residues. CDR1 is MGHDK, CDR2 SYGVNS, per germline. The CDR3 reads CASSGGTYNQPQHF. The CDR3, as DNA: TGTGCCAGCAGTGGAGGGACATACAATCAGCCCCAGCATTTT. Drawing the rest from reference TRBV25-1 and TRBJ1-5, the complete variable domain is EADIYQTPRYLVIGTGKKITLECSQTMGHDKMYWYQQDPGMELHLIHYSYGVNSTEKGDLSSESTVSRIRTEHFPLTLESARPSHTSQYLCASSGGTYNQPQHFGDGTRLSIL.

V usage is TRBV29-1 and J usage is TRBJ2-1, with D unresolved. From germline, CDR1 is SQVTM and CDR2 ANQGSEA. CDR3 length equals 14 residues. Deletions cut 3 bases from V and 1 base from J, with 10 bases between. CDR3 residues: CSVEGGSSYNEQFF. CDR3 DNA sequence: TGCAGCGTTGAGGGCGGAAGTTCCTACAATGAGCAGTTCTTC.

This clonotype has only a few counts. The chain is built from TRBV20-1 and TRBJ2-3; 7 bases align to TRBD2. CDR3 size: 15 residues. V shed 3 bases, J shed 8 bases, and the junction held 14 bases outside the gene matches. Germline values: CDR1 DFQATT, CDR2 SNEGSKA (reference sequence). CDR3 loop: CSARRSGASGGTQYF. Here the CDR3 DNA reads TGCAGTGCTAGGAGGAGCGGGGCTAGCGGTGGTACGCAGTATTTT.

The sample holds many counts of this clonotype. This rearrangement joins TRBV29-1 to TRBJ2-1, with 8 nucleotides matching TRBD2. The CDR3 is 14 amino acids. The germline V gene has CDR1 SQVTM and CDR2 ANQGSEA. With V trimmed by 6 bases and J by 2 bases, 6 bases remained unmatched. CDR3 sequence: CSVGGGPTYNEQFF. CDR3 bases: TGCAGCGTAGGCGGGGGGCCAACCTACAATGAGCAGTTCTTC.

This chain joins TRBV6-1 and TRBJ2-1, with D unresolved. The V gene lost 4 bases and the J gene lost 10 bases, with 14 bases spanning the gap. Germline CDR1 reads MNHNS; CDR2 reads SASEGT. This CDR3 contains 13 residues. The DNA of the CDR3 is TGTGCCAGCAGTGTAGTAGGGCCTGGGGAGCAGTTCTTC. Encoded protein: CASSVVGPGEQFF.

This clonotype was picked up many times. The V gene is TRBV6-6, the J gene TRBJ1-3; D unclear. CDR3 length: 17 residues. Germline V lookup: CDR1 MNHNY, CDR2 SVGAGI (reference sequence). The V and J ends lost 0 bases and 0 bases respectively, with 12 bases between them. The CDR3 is CASSYSGEPNSGNTIYF. The CDR3 DNA is TGTGCCAGCAGTTACTCGGGAGAACCCAACTCTGGAAACACCATATATTTT.

This clonotype was recorded at least ten times. The chain has TRBV20-1 and TRBJ2-1, with 9 positions matching TRBD1. Trimming removed 4 bases from V and 3 bases from J; junction bases left unmatched: 7. Germline-derived CDR1 and CDR2 are DFQATT and SNEGSKA (reference sequence). The CDR3 runs to 15 residues. This CDR3 reads CSATRGDRDYNEQFF. The CDR3 DNA sequence: TGCAGTGCTACCCGCGGGGACAGGGACTACAATGAGCAGTTCTTC.

This clonotype appeared a few times. This chain connects TRBV7-2 to TRBJ2-5; D unclear. This CDR3 is 11 amino acids long. The V gene's germline CDR1 is SGHTA and CDR2 FQGNSA. The V end lost 5 bases, the J end lost 3 bases, and 4 bases lay between the germline ends. The CDR3 here is CASSPKETQYF. The CDR3 DNA reads TGTGCCAGCAGCCCCAAAGAGACCCAGTACTTC.

The gene calls are TRBV4-3 and TRBJ2-1; a possible D gene is TRBD2 (5 bases). The CDR3 totals 17 residues. The V gene's germline CDR1 is LGHNA and CDR2 YSLEER. Trimming pared 1 base from V and 9 bases from J, leaving 22 bases between. The DNA for the CDR3 is TGCGCCAGCAGCCAAGCGGAGGTGCCCCTGTATTGGGCTGAGCAGTTCTTC. Protein product: CASSQAEVPLYWAEQFF.

This clonotype was counted a few times. The chain joins TRBV20-1 to TRBJ2-3; the match to TRBD2 covers 12 bases. The CDR3 length is 15 residues. Germline trimming cut 4 bases from V and 5 bases from J; bases unmatched to any gene: 7. The V gene's germline CDR1 is DFQATT and CDR2 SNEGSKA (reference sequence). CDR3 loop: CSATKTSGGLDTQYF. In nucleotides, the CDR3 is TGCAGTGCTACAAAGACTAGCGGGGGCTTAGATACGCAGTATTTT.